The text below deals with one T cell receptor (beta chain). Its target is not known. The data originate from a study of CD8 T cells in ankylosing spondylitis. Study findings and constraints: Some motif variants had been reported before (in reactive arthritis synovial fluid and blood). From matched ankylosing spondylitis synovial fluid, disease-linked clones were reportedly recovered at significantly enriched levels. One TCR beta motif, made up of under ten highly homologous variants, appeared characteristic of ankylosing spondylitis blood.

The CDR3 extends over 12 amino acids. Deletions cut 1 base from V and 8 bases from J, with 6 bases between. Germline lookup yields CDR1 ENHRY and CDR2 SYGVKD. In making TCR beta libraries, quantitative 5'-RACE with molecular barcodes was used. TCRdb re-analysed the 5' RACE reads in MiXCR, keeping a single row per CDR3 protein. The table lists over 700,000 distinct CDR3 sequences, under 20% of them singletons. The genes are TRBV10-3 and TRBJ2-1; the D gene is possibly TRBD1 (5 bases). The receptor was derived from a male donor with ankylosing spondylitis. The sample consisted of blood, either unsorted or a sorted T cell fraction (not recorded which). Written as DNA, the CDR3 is TGTGCCATCAGTGAGTGGGGCCATGAGCAGTTCTTC. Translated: CAISEWGHEQFF.